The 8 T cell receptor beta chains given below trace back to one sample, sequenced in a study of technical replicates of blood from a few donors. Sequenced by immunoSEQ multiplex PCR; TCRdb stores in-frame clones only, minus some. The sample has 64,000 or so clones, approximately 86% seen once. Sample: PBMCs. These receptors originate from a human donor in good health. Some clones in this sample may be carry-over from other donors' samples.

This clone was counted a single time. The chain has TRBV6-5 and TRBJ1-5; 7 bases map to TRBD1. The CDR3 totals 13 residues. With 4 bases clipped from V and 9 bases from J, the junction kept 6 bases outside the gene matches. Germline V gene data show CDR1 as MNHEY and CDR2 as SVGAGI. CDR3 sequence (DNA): TGTGCCAGCAGTTGGGACAGATATGGGCCCCAGCATTTT. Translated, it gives CASSWDRYGPQHF.

CDR3 loop: CSVPTGTGNTEAFF. The CDR3 DNA follows: TGCAGCGTCCCCACCGGGACAGGGAACACTGAAGCTTTCTTT. The chain uses TRBV29-1 and TRBJ1-1; the match to TRBD1 covers 8 bases. The junction had 7 bases not matched to a gene; V was cut back by 6 bases and J by 1 base. This CDR3 has 14 residues. Germline CDR1 and CDR2: SQVTM and ANQGSEA.

CDR3 loop: CASSQETRATGDTGELFF. CDR3 DNA sequence: TGCGCCAGCAGCCAAGAGACGAGGGCTACTGGGGACACCGGGGAGCTGTTTTTT. V usage is TRBV4-3 and J usage is TRBJ2-2, with D tentatively TRBD2 (5 bases). The CDR3 is made up of 18 amino acids. V was shortened by 0 bases and J by 3 bases, with 17 bases between the two germline ends. Germline V gene lookup returns CDR1 LGHNA and CDR2 YSLEER.

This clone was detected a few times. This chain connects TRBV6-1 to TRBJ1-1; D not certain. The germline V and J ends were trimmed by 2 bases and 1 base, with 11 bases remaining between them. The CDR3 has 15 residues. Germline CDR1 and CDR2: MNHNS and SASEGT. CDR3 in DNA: TGTGCCAGCAGTGAACCCGCGCTCGCGAACACTGAAGCTTTCTTT. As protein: CASSEPALANTEAFF.

Written as DNA, the CDR3 is TGTGCCAGCAGCTTGGGGACTAGCGCAGAAGAGACCCAGTACTTC. It yields the protein CASSLGTSAEETQYF. J is TRBJ2-5 and V is TRBV5-4; 9 bases are shared with TRBD2. In germline, CDR1 is SGHNT, CDR2 YYREEE (reference sequence). The CDR3 is 15 amino acids. The ends lost 0 bases at V and 3 bases at J; junction bases unmatched: 3.

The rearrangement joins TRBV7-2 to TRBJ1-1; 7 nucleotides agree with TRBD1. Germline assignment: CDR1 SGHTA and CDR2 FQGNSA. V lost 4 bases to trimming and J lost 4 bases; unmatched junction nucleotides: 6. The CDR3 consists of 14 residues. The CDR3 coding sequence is TGTGCCAGCAGCTCGCAGGGGGAGAGCACTGAAGCTTTCTTT. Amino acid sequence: CASSSQGESTEAFF.

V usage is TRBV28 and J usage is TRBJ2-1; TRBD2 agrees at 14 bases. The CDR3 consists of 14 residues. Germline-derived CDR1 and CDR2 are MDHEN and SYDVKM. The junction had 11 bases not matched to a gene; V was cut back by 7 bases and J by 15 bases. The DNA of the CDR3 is TGTGCCAGCATCTTCCGACTAGCGGGGGGGCCGGGGTTCTTC. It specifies CASIFRLAGGPGFF.

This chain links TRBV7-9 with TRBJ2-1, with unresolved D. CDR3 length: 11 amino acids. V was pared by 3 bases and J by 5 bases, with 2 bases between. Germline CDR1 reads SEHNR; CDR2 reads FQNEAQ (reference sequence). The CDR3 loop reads CASSFNNEQFF. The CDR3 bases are TGTGCCAGCAGCTTTAACAATGAGCAGTTCTTC.